What follows are 19 T cell receptor beta chains derived from one specimen sequenced in a study of cytotoxic CD8 clonotypes in ibrutinib-treated CLL. Some clones are missing from TCRdb's copy, which holds only in-frame ones; the method was immunoSEQ multiplex PCR. The sample lists roughly 150,000 clones, roughly 77% occurring once. The starting material was PBMCs, obtained after 12 months of ibrutinib treatment. The receptors come from a human donor with chronic lymphocytic leukemia.

The V gene is TRBV11-2, the J gene TRBJ1-1; 7 nucleotides line up with TRBD1. Trimming at V came to 0 bases and at J to 9 bases, leaving 1 base not matched to a gene. The germline V gene encodes CDR1 SGHAT and CDR2 FQNNGV. This CDR3 is 12 amino acids long. The CDR3 loop is CASSLEGQQAFF. CDR3 in DNA: TGTGCCAGCAGCTTAGAGGGACAGCAAGCTTTCTTT. Full variable domain (remainder filled in from reference TRBV11-2 and TRBJ1-1): EAGVAQSPRYKIIEKRQSVAFWCNPISGHATLYWYQQILGQGPKLLIQFQNNGVVDDSQLPKDRFSAERLKGVDSTLKIQPAKLEDSAVYLCASSLEGQQAFFGQGTRLTVV.

The rearrangement joins TRBV28 to TRBJ2-1, with 10 nucleotides matching TRBD2. The V gene's germline CDR1 is MDHEN and CDR2 SYDVKM. The ends lost 5 bases at V and 0 bases at J; junction bases unmatched: 4. The CDR3 is 16 amino acids. The CDR3 sequence is CASSLSGRFSYNEQFF. CDR3 in DNA: TGTGCCAGCAGTCTTAGCGGGAGGTTCTCCTACAATGAGCAGTTCTTC.

The rearrangement links TRBV5-1 to TRBJ2-1, with 11 bases aligning to TRBD2. With 0 bases clipped from V and 8 bases from J, the junction kept 10 bases outside the gene matches. CDR1 and CDR2 from the germline V gene are SGHRS and YFSETQ. CDR3 size: 17 residues. The CDR3 spells CASSLANSGGATDEQFF. DNA of the CDR3: TGCGCCAGCAGCTTGGCTAATAGCGGGGGGGCCACGGATGAGCAGTTCTTC.

This chain connects TRBV6-1 to TRBJ1-2; D unresolved. V dropped 8 bases and J dropped 4 bases, with 8 bases sitting between them. The germline CDR1 and CDR2 sequences are MNHNS and SASEGT. The CDR3 consists of 11 residues. CDR3 nucleotide sequence: TGTGCCAGCGGGATCGGCTATGGCTACACCTTC. Protein: CASGIGYGYTF.

There are many counts of this clone. This rearrangement joins TRBV19 to TRBJ2-2; the match to TRBD2 covers 12 bases. This CDR3 contains 17 residues. The V gene end was trimmed by 4 bases and the J gene end by 7 bases; junction bases not matched to a gene: 10. CDR1 LNHDA and CDR2 SQIVND come from the germline V gene (reference sequence). The CDR3 nucleotides read TGTGCCAGTAGTACTCGACTAGCGGGAGTAGAAGTCGGGGAGCTGTTTTTT. Amino acid sequence: CASSTRLAGVEVGELFF.

CDR3 coding DNA: TGCGCCAGCAGCTGGCCCTCGGGGAGCCCGAACACTGAAGCTTTCTTT. This codes for CASSWPSGSPNTEAFF. This chain links TRBV5-1 with TRBJ1-1; D unresolved. Trimming left V 3 bases short and J 1 base short, with 16 bases between. This CDR3 has 16 residues. CDR1 is SGHRS, CDR2 YFSETQ, per germline.

CDR3 nucleotides: TGTGCCAGCGTTTCCCGCGCTAACTATGGCTACACCTTC. Its translation is CASVSRANYGYTF. This rearrangement joins TRBV28 to TRBJ1-2; D ambiguous. CDR1 and CDR2 from the germline V gene are MDHEN and SYDVKM. The CDR3 runs 13 residues. Deletions cut 8 bases from V and 0 bases from J, with 10 bases between.

The chain recombines TRBV7-3 with TRBJ2-1; 14 bases match TRBD2. The junction had 7 bases not matched to a gene; V was cut back by 5 bases and J by 1 base. Looked up from germline, CDR1 is SGHTA and CDR2 is FQGTGA. The CDR3 loop spans 18 amino acids. Here the CDR3 DNA reads TGTGCCAGCAGCAACGGGACTAGCGGGAGTAGGTCCTACAATGAGCAGTTCTTC. It yields the protein CASSNGTSGSRSYNEQFF.

This chain connects TRBV7-3 to TRBJ1-6; maybe TRBD1 (5 bases). Germline CDR1 is SGHTA and CDR2 is FQGTGA. The germline V and J ends were trimmed by 1 base and 7 bases, with 11 bases remaining between them. This CDR3 has 15 residues. The CDR3 DNA is TGTGCCAGCAGCTTAATGGGGCCTGAGAATTCACCCCTCCACTTT. It encodes CASSLMGPENSPLHF.

The chain uses TRBV6-6 and TRBJ2-3; D is uncertain. The CDR3 contains 13 residues. Germline V gives CDR1 MNHNY, CDR2 SVGAGI (reference sequence). V lost 8 bases to trimming and J lost 2 bases, with 11 bases between them. CDR3 in amino acids: CASFRQFTDTQYF. CDR3 in DNA: TGTGCCAGCTTTAGGCAGTTCACAGATACGCAGTATTTT.

The gene calls are TRBV7-2 and TRBJ2-7; tentative D call: TRBD1 (5 bases). Germline values: CDR1 SGHTA, CDR2 FQGNSA. V was pared by 5 bases and J by 6 bases, with 14 bases between. The CDR3 consists of 13 residues. The CDR3 region is CASSARESAEQYF. For the CDR3, the DNA is TGTGCCAGCAGCGCCAGGGAATCTGCCGAGCAGTACTTC.

This clone was observed a single time. J is TRBJ2-3 and V is TRBV30; no firm D call. This CDR3 has 14 residues. Germline CDR1 reads GTSNPN; CDR2 reads SVGIG (reference sequence). Trimming removed 0 bases at V and 6 bases at J, with 13 bases between. CDR3 sequence: CAWSVAPLMDTQYF. In nucleotides, the CDR3 is TGTGCCTGGAGTGTCGCCCCTCTCATGGATACGCAGTATTTT.

The chain is built from TRBV6-6 and TRBJ2-2, with D possibly being TRBD2 (5 bases). The germline gives CDR1 MNHNY, CDR2 SVGAGI (reference sequence). The CDR3 extends over 11 amino acids. V dropped 6 bases and J dropped 8 bases, with 7 bases sitting between them. The CDR3 bases are TGTGCCAGCAGACGGGGTGGGGAGCTGTTTTTT. Encoded protein: CASRRGGELFF.

The chain has TRBV15 and TRBJ1-2; TRBD1 matches at 7 bases. This CDR3 has 14 amino acids. Germline V gene sequence: CDR1 LNHNV, CDR2 YYDKDF (reference sequence). Germline trimming cut 4 bases from V and 6 bases from J; bases unmatched to any gene: 8. CDR3 nucleotides: TGTGCCACCAGCACGCCAAGGGGGCTGGATGGCTACACCTTC. As protein: CATSTPRGLDGYTF.

This chain links TRBV11-1 with TRBJ1-1; 7 bases map to TRBD1. Trimming cost V 5 bases and J 2 bases; bases outside gene matches: 11. From germline, CDR1 is SGHAT and CDR2 FQDESV (reference sequence). The length of the CDR3 is 16 residues. CDR3 region: CASSPLLGQLNTEAFF. The CDR3 region has the DNA TGTGCCAGCAGCCCATTACTGGGACAGCTTAACACTGAAGCTTTCTTT. The variable domain in full, completed from reference TRBV11-1 and TRBJ1-1, reads EAEVAQSPRYKITEKSQAVAFWCDPISGHATLYWYRQILGQGPELLVQFQDESVVDDSQLPKDRFSAERLKGVDSTLKIQPAELGDSAMYLCASSPLLGQLNTEAFFGQGTRLTVV.

CDR3 DNA: TGTGCCAGTAGTGGCGCTCAAGGAGGCAATCAGCCCCAGCATTTT. This codes for CASSGAQGGNQPQHF. The V and J genes are TRBV19 and TRBJ1-5; D is undetermined. This CDR3 region has 15 residues. Per the germline V gene, CDR1 is LNHDA and CDR2 is SQIVND (reference sequence). Between the trimmed V and J ends, which lost 5 bases and 2 bases, there was a span of 13 bases.

This clone was recorded a few times. This chain uses TRBV12-5 with TRBJ1-1; D is possibly TRBD1 (5 bases). V was cut by 0 bases and J by 0 bases, with 11 bases left in between. CDR1 and CDR2 from the germline V gene are LGHNT and FRNRAP. The CDR3 totals 16 residues. The CDR3 is CASGLVLGQLNTEAFF. Here the CDR3 DNA reads TGTGCTAGTGGTTTGGTACTGGGGCAGTTGAACACTGAAGCTTTCTTT.

The V and J genes are TRBV7-3 and TRBJ2-4; maybe TRBD1 (6 bases). V lost 5 bases and J lost 0, with 20 bases in between. The germline gives CDR1 SGHTA, CDR2 FQGTGA. The CDR3 covers 18 residues. As DNA, the CDR3 is TGTGCCAGCAGCCTCAAACCCCCGGACAGCGAAGCCAAAAACATTCAGTACTTC. Protein: CASSLKPPDSEAKNIQYF.

The rearrangement links TRBV9 to TRBJ2-2; D is possibly TRBD1 (5 bases). The CDR3 runs 14 residues. The germline V and J ends were trimmed by 0 bases and 6 bases, with 9 bases remaining between them. The germline CDR1 and CDR2 sequences are SGDLS and YYNGEE. The CDR3 reads CASSVVEGAGELFF. CDR3 DNA sequence: TGTGCCAGCAGCGTAGTGGAAGGGGCCGGGGAGCTGTTTTTT.